This T cell receptor beta chain derives from a study of regulatory T cells in long-lasting Graves disease. Study-level findings and limits: Only peripheral blood was studied, not thyroid tissue.

In its sample, this clonotype was seen a few times. Its antigen is unidentified. The length of the CDR3 is 14 residues. Looked up from germline, CDR1 is SGHNT and CDR2 is YENEEA. V lost 5 bases to trimming and J lost 2 bases, with 7 bases between them. Both iRepertoire HTBI primers and Arm-PCR of CDR3 regions were used to build the TCR beta libraries. Each CDR3 protein gets one entry after TCRdb re-called the multiplex PCR reads with MiXCR. Here the sample spans hundreds of thousands of distinct CDR3 sequences, 15% to 20% being singletons. The time point is: newly diagnosed GD, antithyroid drugs for less than 3 months. Scientists built the TCR library using RNA that was extracted from PBMCs.

This clonotype was obtained from a female donor with Graves disease. The chain couples TRBV11-3 to TRBJ1-6; D gene uncertain. The input for sequencing was peripheral blood mononuclear cells (PBMCs), taken at new diagnosis, from a patient treated with antithyroid drugs. The CDR3, as DNA: TGTGCCAGCAGCGACGGGACCTATAATTCACCCCTCCACTTT. Translation gives CASSDGTYNSPLHF.